The 14 T cell receptor beta chains below all came from one sample that was sequenced in a study of T cells in Graves' hyperthyroidism and ophthalmopathy. What was amplified from RNA transcripts were TCR beta CDR3 regions. Initially, a first-round RT-PCR of the TCR CDR3 employed the HTBI primer set. TCRdb passed the multiplex PCR reads through MiXCR, listing each CDR3 protein once. The sample lists over 45,000 distinct CDR3 sequences; 45% to 50% were seen once. What was sequenced was peripheral blood or thyroid tissue (not recorded which). The receptors derive from a woman aged 50 to 60 with Graves' hyperthyroidism.

J is TRBJ2-5 and V is TRBV7-8, with 8 positions matching TRBD1. V shed 6 bases and J 7 bases; nucleotides not matched to a gene: 13. CDR3 length: 15 residues. Germline V gives CDR1 SGHVS, CDR2 FQNEAQ. The CDR3 spells CASSDGDRREGTQYF. The CDR3 DNA is TGTGCCAGCAGTGACGGGGACAGGAGGGAAGGGACCCAGTACTTC.

The CDR3 DNA sequence: TGTGCCAGCAGCCAGTATCACACCGGGGAGCTGTTTTTT. Protein: CASSQYHTGELFF. V and J are TRBV14 and TRBJ2-2; unclear D gene. This CDR3 spans 13 amino acids. Germline V gene lookup returns CDR1 SGHDN and CDR2 FVKESK. V was clipped by 3 bases and J by 3 bases, with 5 bases between them.

J is TRBJ2-5 and V is TRBV24-1, with D hard to call. The CDR3 spans 11 residues. Germline V gene sequence: CDR1 KGHDR, CDR2 SFDVKD. CDR3 loop: CARVPPETQYF. The CDR3 DNA sequence: TGTGCTAGGGTCCCCCCAGAGACCCAGTACTTC.

This clonotype turned up a few times. This chain connects TRBV10-2 to TRBJ1-1, with D perhaps matching TRBD1 (6 bases). The V gene's germline CDR1 is WSHSY and CDR2 SAAADI. This CDR3 spans 13 amino acids. Trimming left V 8 bases short and J 4 bases short, with 14 bases between. CDR3 DNA sequence: TGCGCCAGCGGACCGGGACAACGCACTGAAGCTTTCTTT. Amino acid sequence: CASGPGQRTEAFF.

This clonotype was counted a single time. The V gene is TRBV10-1, the J gene TRBJ1-2, with 10 nucleotides matching TRBD1. CDR1 and CDR2 (germline): WNHNN, SYGVQD (reference sequence). The CDR3 extends over 15 amino acids. V gave up 6 bases and J gave up 3 bases; unmatched junction bases: 7. CDR3 loop: CASRDTTGGDYGYTF. The CDR3 nucleotides are TGCGCCAGCAGGGACACGACAGGGGGCGACTATGGCTACACCTTC.

This clonotype has at least ten counts. V and J are TRBV20-1 and TRBJ1-3, with a possible D match to TRBD1 (6 bases). V dropped 4 bases and J dropped 3 bases, with 7 bases sitting between them. The CDR3 has 12 amino acids. Germline V gene sequence: CDR1 DFQATT, CDR2 SNEGSKA (reference sequence). CDR3 in DNA: TGCAGTGCTACCAGGGGTGGAAACACCATATATTTT. Its protein is CSATRGGNTIYF.

This clonotype has a count of ten or more. The J gene is TRBJ2-5, the V gene TRBV2; 7 bases map to TRBD2. CDR3 length: 15 amino acids. The ends lost 8 bases at V and 2 bases at J; junction bases unmatched: 11. Germline values: CDR1 SNHLY, CDR2 FYNNEI. CDR3 DNA: TGTGCCAGCTCTGTTGGGGGAGGGCTTCAAGAGACCCAGTACTTC. This translates into CASSVGGGLQETQYF.

This clonotype showed up many times. The genes are TRBV11-2 and TRBJ1-1, with 9 bases matching TRBD1. V shed 5 bases, J shed 10 bases, and the junction held 8 bases outside the gene matches. This CDR3 spans 13 amino acids. Germline V gives CDR1 SGHAT, CDR2 FQNNGV. CDR3 sequence reads: CASSTHRGQRAFF. CDR3 nucleotide sequence: TGTGCCAGCAGCACCCACAGGGGGCAGAGAGCTTTCTTT.

The V call is TRBV11-2, the J call TRBJ2-7; tentatively, D is TRBD1 or TRBD2 (5 bases each). V lost 2 bases, J lost 2 bases, and 10 bases lay in between. The CDR3 is made up of 14 amino acids. Germline V CDR1 and CDR2: SGHAT, FQNNGV. The CDR3 here is CASSLSWGTYEQYF. The CDR3 bases are TGTGCCAGCAGCTTATCCTGGGGGACCTACGAGCAGTACTTC.

As to this clonotype: One end of the junction varies from germline; a read error may be responsible. The rearrangement links TRBV7-3 to TRBJ1-3, with 8 bases aligning to TRBD1. Germline CDR1 reads SGHTA; CDR2 reads FQGTGA. The length of the CDR3 is 17 residues. The CDR3 is CASSLGIQGATGSTIYF. CDR3 in DNA: TGTGCCAGCAGCCTAGGAATTCAGGGGGCGACCGGAAGCACCATATATTTT.

On this clonotype: At one end, the junction sequence differs from germline, possibly due to a read error. The chain joins TRBV6-5 to TRBJ1-1; TRBD1 aligns across 7 bases. This CDR3 has 13 amino acids. Germline assignment: CDR1 MNHEY and CDR2 SVGAGI. The CDR3 nucleotides are TGTGCCATCAGTTACAGGGGTTGGACTGAAGCTTTCTTT. It encodes CAISYRGWTEAFF.

The sample holds many counts of this clonotype. J is TRBJ1-3 and V is TRBV7-2; D is ambiguous. V was cut by 2 bases and J by 4 bases, with 12 bases left in between. The CDR3 covers 15 residues. Germline CDR1 reads SGHTA; CDR2 reads FQGNSA. CDR3 protein: CASSLNAGTGNTIYF. The CDR3 nucleotides read TGTGCCAGCAGCTTAAATGCAGGCACAGGAAACACCATATATTTT.

This clonotype was detected many times. The chain couples TRBV29-1 to TRBJ1-1; D is possibly TRBD1 (6 bases). In germline, CDR1 is SQVTM, CDR2 ANQGSEA. This CDR3 comprises 13 residues. The ends were cut back, 1 base at V and 7 bases at J, with 13 bases in the middle. The CDR3, as DNA: TGCAGCGTTGAAGGGGGGCGAAGGTATGAAGCTTTCTTT. Amino acid sequence: CSVEGGRRYEAFF.

This clonotype was recorded at least ten times. The chain links TRBV28 to TRBJ2-5; 8 bases are shared with TRBD2. V dropped 5 bases and J dropped 4; count of bases not matched to a gene: 12. Germline V lookup: CDR1 MDHEN, CDR2 SYDVKM. The length of the CDR3 is 16 residues. The CDR3 nucleotides read TGTGCCAGCAGTCCCGAAATAGCGGGACTAGTAGAGACCCAGTACTTC. This gives the protein CASSPEIAGLVETQYF. Using reference TRBV28 and TRBJ2-5 for the parts outside the CDR3, the full variable domain is DVKVTQSSRYLVKRTGEKVFLECVQDMDHENMFWYRQDPGLGLRLIYFSYDVKMKEKGDIPEGYSVSREKKERFSLILESASTNQTSMYLCASSPEIAGLVETQYFGPGTRLLVL.